These 12 T cell receptor beta chains were all obtained from the same sample, sequenced in a study of T cells in Graves' hyperthyroidism and ophthalmopathy. TCR beta CDR3 sequences were amplified from RNA transcripts. The study used the HTBI primer set for a first-round RT-PCR of the TCR CDR3. TCRdb called the multiplex PCR reads again in MiXCR, with one record for every CDR3 protein. The repertoire consists of approximately 49,000 distinct CDR3 sequences, with approximately 58% occurring once and the leading ten covering 34%. Sequenced input: peripheral blood or thyroid tissue (not recorded which). These receptor sequences come from a man between 18 and 29 years old with Graves' hyperthyroidism.

The table lists this clonotype with a count of one. V and J are TRBV2 and TRBJ1-1; the D gene is possibly TRBD1 (5 bases). CDR3 length: 14 amino acids. Trimming removed 4 bases at V and 4 bases at J, with 13 bases between. From germline, CDR1 is SNHLY and CDR2 FYNNEI. Written as DNA, the CDR3 is TGTGCCAGCAGTGGGATGTGGGGGGGCACTGAAGCTTTCTTT. Translating it yields CASSGMWGGTEAFF.

For this clonotype: A much larger clone differs by one base, so this may be a read error. The chain carries TRBV11-1 and TRBJ1-1, with TRBD1 identical over 8 bases. Germline loops: CDR1 SGHAT, CDR2 FQDESV (reference sequence). The CDR3 length is 15 residues. CDR3 protein: CSSSSKTGGDTEAFF. The CDR3 DNA reads TGTTCCAGCAGCTCGAAAACAGGGGGAGACACTGAAGCTTTCTTT.

The table lists this clonotype with a few counts. Compared with germline, one end of the junction differs, possibly owing to a read error. CDR3 protein: CASSYPPGLYQGTQYF. CDR3 nucleotide sequence: TGTGCCAGCAGTTACCCACCAGGACTCTACCAAGGGACCCAGTACTTC. V is TRBV6-2 or TRBV6-3 and J is TRBJ2-5; the D gene is possibly TRBD2 (5 bases). CDR1 and CDR2 from the germline V gene are MNHEY and SVGEGT. This CDR3 region has 16 residues.

This chain joins TRBV9 and TRBJ2-5, with 11 bases matching TRBD2. This CDR3 comprises 15 residues. Germline V CDR1 and CDR2: SGDLS, YYNGEE. V trimming: 3 bases; J trimming: 5 bases; junction bases outside the gene matches: 6. CDR3: CASSGTSGGYETQYF. The CDR3 DNA follows: TGTGCCAGCAGCGGAACTAGCGGGGGCTATGAGACCCAGTACTTC.

This clonotype was detected many times. The rearrangement uses TRBV20-1 and TRBJ2-3, with 8 positions matching TRBD2. Losses at the gene ends were 1 base for V and 0 bases for J; bases not matched to a gene: 18. This CDR3 contains 20 residues. Germline lookup yields CDR1 DFQATT and CDR2 SNEGSKA (reference sequence). As DNA, the CDR3 is TGCAGTGCTAGAGCCCCCCCTTTAGCGGGGTCGTTCTCTAGCACAGATACGCAGTATTTT. This codes for CSARAPPLAGSFSSTDTQYF.

V is TRBV19 and J is TRBJ1-5, with a tentative D call TRBD1 (5 bases). Deletions cut 5 bases from V and 3 bases from J, with 8 bases between. The length of the CDR3 is 13 residues. The germline V gene has CDR1 LNHDA and CDR2 SQIVND (reference sequence). Here the CDR3 DNA reads TGTGCCAGTAGTCGGGGGTACAATCAGCCCCAGCATTTT. It is translated as CASSRGYNQPQHF.

The chain couples TRBV12-3 or TRBV12-4 to TRBJ1-6; D is ambiguous. This CDR3 is 13 amino acids long. V lost 4 bases, J lost 5 bases, and 6 bases lay in between. CDR3: CASSSADNSPLHF. The CDR3 DNA reads TGTGCCAGCAGTTCGGCAGATAATTCACCCCTCCACTTT.

CDR3 bases: TGCAGCGCCCAGGGACAGGGTGGCAATCAGCCCCAGCATTTT. It translates to CSAQGQGGNQPQHF. J is TRBJ1-5 and V is TRBV29-1; 9 bases are shared with TRBD1. From germline, CDR1 is SQVTM and CDR2 ANQGSEA. With 7 bases clipped from V and 2 bases from J, the junction kept 6 bases outside the gene matches. The CDR3 contains 14 residues.

This chain joins TRBV20-1 and TRBJ1-5; D not certain. Germline V lookup: CDR1 DFQATT, CDR2 SNEGSKA (reference sequence). V was trimmed by 3 bases and J by 6 bases, leaving 9 bases between them. The CDR3 totals 12 residues. The CDR3 DNA reads TGCAGTGCTAGTCTTGGTGGTCAGCCCCAGCATTTT. Encoded protein: CSASLGGQPQHF.

The CDR3 sequence is CASRGGGTGVETQYF. CDR3 DNA: TGTGCCAGCAGGGGAGGTGGGACAGGGGTGGAGACCCAGTACTTC. The chain couples TRBV7-2 to TRBJ2-5, with 10 bases fitting TRBD1. The V gene's germline CDR1 is SGHTA and CDR2 FQGNSA. This CDR3 is 15 amino acids long. V shed 6 bases and J 5 bases; nucleotides not matched to a gene: 9.

This chain uses TRBV20-1 with TRBJ2-7; TRBD2 agrees at 7 bases. The CDR3 is 14 amino acids. Germline trimming cut 3 bases from V and 7 bases from J; bases unmatched to any gene: 12. Germline loops: CDR1 DFQATT, CDR2 SNEGSKA (reference sequence). The CDR3 loop reads CSASALAVPSEQYF. The CDR3 DNA follows: TGCAGTGCTAGCGCGCTAGCGGTCCCTAGTGAGCAGTACTTC.

The chain joins TRBV19 to TRBJ1-2, with 7 bases identical to TRBD1. Germline CDR1 LNHDA, CDR2 SQIVND (reference sequence). After removal of 5 bases from V and 8 bases from J, the junction contained 5 bases not matched to a gene. The CDR3 length is 12 residues. The CDR3 region has the DNA TGTGCCAGTAGTCCCGCGACAGGGGGCTACACCTTC. It encodes CASSPATGGYTF.